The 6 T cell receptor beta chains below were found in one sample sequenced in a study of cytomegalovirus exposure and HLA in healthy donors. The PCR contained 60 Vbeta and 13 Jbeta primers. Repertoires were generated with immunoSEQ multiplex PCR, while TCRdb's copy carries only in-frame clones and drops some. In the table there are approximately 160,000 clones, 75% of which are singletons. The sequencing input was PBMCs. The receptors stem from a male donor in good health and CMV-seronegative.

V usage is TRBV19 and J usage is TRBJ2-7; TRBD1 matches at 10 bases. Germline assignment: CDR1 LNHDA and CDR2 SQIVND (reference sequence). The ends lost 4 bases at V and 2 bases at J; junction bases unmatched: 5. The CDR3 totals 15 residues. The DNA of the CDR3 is TGTGCCAGTAGTACGGCCGGGACAGGGGCCTACGAGCAGTACTTC. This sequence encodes CASSTAGTGAYEQYF.

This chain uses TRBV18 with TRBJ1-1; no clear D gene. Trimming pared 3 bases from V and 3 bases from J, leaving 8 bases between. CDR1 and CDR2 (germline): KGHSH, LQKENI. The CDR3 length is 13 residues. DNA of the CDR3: TGTGCCAGCTCACCCCGCGGGGACACTGAAGCTTTCTTT. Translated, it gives CASSPRGDTEAFF.

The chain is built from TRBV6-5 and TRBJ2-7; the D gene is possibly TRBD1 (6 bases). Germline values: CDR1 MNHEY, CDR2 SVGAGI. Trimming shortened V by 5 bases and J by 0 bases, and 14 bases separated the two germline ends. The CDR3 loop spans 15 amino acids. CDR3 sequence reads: CASSTGGLSSYEQYF. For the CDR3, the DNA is TGTGCCAGCAGTACTGGGGGCTTGAGCTCCTACGAGCAGTACTTC.

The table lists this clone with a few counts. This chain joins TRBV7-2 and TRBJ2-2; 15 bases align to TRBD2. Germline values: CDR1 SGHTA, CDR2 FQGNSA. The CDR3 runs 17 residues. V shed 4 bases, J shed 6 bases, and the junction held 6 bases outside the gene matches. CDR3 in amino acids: CASSSPGLAGGAGELFF. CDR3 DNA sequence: TGTGCCAGCAGCTCTCCGGGACTAGCGGGAGGAGCCGGGGAGCTGTTTTTT. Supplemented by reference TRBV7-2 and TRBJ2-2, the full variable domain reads GAGVSQSPSNKVTEKGKDVELRCDPISGHTALYWYRQSLGQGLEFLIYFQGNSAPDKSGLPSDRFSAERTGGSVSTLTIQRTQQEDSAVYLCASSSPGLAGGAGELFFGEGSRLTVL.

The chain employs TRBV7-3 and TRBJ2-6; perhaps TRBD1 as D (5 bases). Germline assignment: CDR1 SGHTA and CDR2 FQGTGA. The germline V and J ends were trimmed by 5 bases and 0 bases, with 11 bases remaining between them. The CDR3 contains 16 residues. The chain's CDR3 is CASSHGALSGANVLTF. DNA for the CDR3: TGTGCCAGCAGCCATGGGGCACTCTCTGGGGCCAACGTCCTGACTTTC. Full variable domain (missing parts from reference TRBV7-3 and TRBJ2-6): GAGVSQTPSNKVTEKGKYVELRCDPISGHTALYWYRQSLGQGPEFLIYFQGTGAADDSGLPNDRFFAVRPEGSVSTLKIQRTERGDSAVYLCASSHGALSGANVLTFGAGSRLTVL.

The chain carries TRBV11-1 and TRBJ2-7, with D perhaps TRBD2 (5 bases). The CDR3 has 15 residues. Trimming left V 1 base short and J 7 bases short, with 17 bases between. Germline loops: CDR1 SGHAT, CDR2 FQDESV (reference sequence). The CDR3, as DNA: TGTGCCAGCAGCTTAGGAGGCACGGGGTTTGGAGAGCAGTACTTC. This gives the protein CASSLGGTGFGEQYF.